These 4 T cell receptor beta chains share one sample of origin, sequenced in a study of T cells in Graves' hyperthyroidism and ophthalmopathy. Template material for amplifying TCR beta CDR3 regions consisted of RNA transcripts. TCR CDR3 underwent first-round RT-PCR with the HTBI primer set. TCRdb fed the multiplex PCR reads into MiXCR, producing one record per CDR3 protein. Among 460,000 or so distinct CDR3 sequences listed, roughly 14% were seen once. Specimen: blood. The receptors come from a woman between 18 and 29 years old with Graves' hyperthyroidism.

This clonotype was detected only a few times. The chain is built from TRBV11-2 and TRBJ2-5, with a weak D call TRBD1 (6 bases). Germline lookup yields CDR1 SGHAT and CDR2 FQNNGV. V was pared by 1 base and J by 1 base, with 10 bases between. CDR3 length equals 15 residues. The CDR3 spells CASSLADRLQETQYF. CDR3 DNA: TGTGCCAGCAGCTTAGCCGACAGGCTCCAAGAGACCCAGTACTTC.

The sample holds many counts of this clonotype. This chain connects TRBV5-1 to TRBJ1-5; D not certain. The V end lost 0 bases, the J end lost 4 bases, and 11 bases lay between the germline ends. The CDR3 is 15 amino acids. The germline V gene has CDR1 SGHRS and CDR2 YFSETQ. CDR3 in DNA: TGCGCCAGCAGCTTGGGAGTAGGGTCAAATCAGCCCCAGCATTTT. This encodes CASSLGVGSNQPQHF.

The sample holds many counts of this clonotype. V is TRBV11-2 and J is TRBJ1-1; TRBD1 is a possible D gene (5 bases). V lost 1 base to trimming and J lost 6 bases, with 12 bases between them. Germline V lookup: CDR1 SGHAT, CDR2 FQNNGV. The CDR3 is made up of 14 amino acids. CDR3 amino acids: CASSLVSREPEAFF. CDR3 nucleotides: TGTGCCAGCAGCTTAGTGAGCAGGGAACCTGAAGCTTTCTTT.

This chain links TRBV18 with TRBJ1-1; perhaps TRBD1 as D (5 bases). Germline CDR1 is KGHSH and CDR2 is LQKENI. V shed 4 bases and J shed 3 bases, with 15 bases lying between them. The CDR3 sequence is 15 residues long. This CDR3 reads CASSQGVNLDTEAFF. CDR3 coding DNA: TGTGCCAGCTCACAAGGGGTAAACCTGGACACTGAAGCTTTCTTT.